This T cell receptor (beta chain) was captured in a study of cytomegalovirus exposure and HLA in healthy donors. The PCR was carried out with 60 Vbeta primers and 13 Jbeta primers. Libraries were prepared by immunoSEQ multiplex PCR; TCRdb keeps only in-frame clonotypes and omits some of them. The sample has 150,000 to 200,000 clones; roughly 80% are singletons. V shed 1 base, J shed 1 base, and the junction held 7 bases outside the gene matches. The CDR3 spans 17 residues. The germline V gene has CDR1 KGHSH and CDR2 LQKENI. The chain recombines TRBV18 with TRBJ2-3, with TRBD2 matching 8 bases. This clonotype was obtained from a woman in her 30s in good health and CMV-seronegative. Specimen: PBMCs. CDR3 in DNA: TGTGCCAGCTCACCACGGGCGGGGGGCCGGGGCACAGATACGCAGTATTTT. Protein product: CASSPRAGGRGTDTQYF. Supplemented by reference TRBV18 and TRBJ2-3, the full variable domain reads NAGVMQNPRHLVRRRGQEARLRCSPMKGHSHVYWYRQLPEEGLKFMVYLQKENIIDESGMPKERFSAEFPKEGPSILRIQQVVRGDSAAYFCASSPRAGGRGTDTQYFGPGTRLTVL.